What follows are 18 T cell receptor beta chains derived from one specimen sequenced in a study of tumor-infiltrating lymphocytes in primary liver carcinoma. Extraction of RNA together with DNA used 20-30 mg of unsorted bulk tissue. Starting material of about 480 ng total RNA yielded TCR beta cDNA via a constant-region primer. Three rounds of nested multiplex PCR with slightly modified ARM-PCR produced TCR beta libraries. TRBV1-TRBV30 forward primers paired with a C-beta reverse primer were used in the first two PCR rounds, which ran around 10 cycles each. From the multiplex PCR reads, TCRdb called clonotypes with MiXCR, one entry per CDR3 protein. The table has 95,000 to 150,000 distinct CDR3 sequences, 64% seen once. Source material: liver tumor tissue from sampling region 3. The subset denotes: tumor region T3, left-lateral pole. The origin of the receptors is a woman aged 55-70 years with primary liver carcinoma and hepatitis B virus infection.

As for this clonotype: A clone one base away is much larger, so this may be a read error. The chain recombines TRBV1 with TRBJ2-2; the DNA was not used to check the table's D call, TRBD1. TRBV1 is a documented pseudogene. The CDR3 has 13 amino acids. The CDR3 reads CTNTCLYTGELFF. CDR3 in DNA: TGCACCAACACTTGCCTGTACACCGGGGAGCTGTTTTTT.

This clonotype was counted only a few times. A much bigger clone sits one base away, suggesting this may be a read error. The chain is built from TRBV6-5 and TRBJ2-1; the match to TRBD2 covers 8 bases. The J segment lost 6 bases and the V segment lost 9 bases, leaving 7 bases of the junction unmatched. The CDR3 runs to 13 residues. CDR1 MNHEY and CDR2 SVGAGI come from the germline V gene. DNA for the CDR3: TGTGCCAGTCCGGGACTAGAAGGCAATGAGCAGTTCTTC. Protein product: CASPGLEGNEQFF.

The V gene is TRBV7-9, the J gene TRBJ1-2; D may be TRBD1 (5 bases). The V gene lost 5 bases and the J gene lost 3 bases, with 16 bases spanning the gap. The germline gives CDR1 SEHNR, CDR2 FQNEAQ (reference sequence). This CDR3 has 15 residues. The CDR3 protein is CASSPRARADYGYTF. The CDR3 DNA reads as TGTGCCAGCAGCCCGAGGGCCAGGGCGGACTATGGCTACACCTTC.

This clonotype was seen ten or more times. This chain links TRBV13 with TRBJ2-7; possibly TRBD1 for D (6 bases). The CDR3 spans 15 residues. CDR1 PRHDT and CDR2 FYEKMQ come from the germline V gene (reference sequence). V lost 0 bases and J lost 2, with 11 bases in between. CDR3 DNA sequence: TGTGCCAGCAGCTTAGGCACAGGGACCACCTACGAGCAGTACTTC. As protein: CASSLGTGTTYEQYF.

This clonotype came up once. The junction does not match germline at one end; this may be a read error. J is TRBJ1-5 and V is TRBV12-3 or TRBV12-4; no definite D call. The end of the DNA is better explained by TRBJ2-3, so the J call may be wrong. The CDR3 spans 15 residues. DNA of the CDR3: TGTGCTAGCAGTCCGACAACGAGCTCCGATCAGCCCCAGTATTTT. Its translation is CASSPTTSSDQPQYF.

With respect to this clonotype: The junction departs from the called germline gene at one end, perhaps through a read error. The J gene is TRBJ2-1, the V gene TRBV12-3 or TRBV12-4; D is possibly TRBD2 (5 bases). This CDR3 is built from 17 residues. The DNA for the CDR3 is TGTGCCAGCAGTTTAGTTGGTGGGAGCTTTGGCTACAATGTGCAGTTCTTC. Translated, it gives CASSLVGGSFGYNVQFF.

Points on this clonotype: No conserved phenylalanine or tryptophan is present at the end of the CDR3, so a read error is the likely explanation. The chain combines TRBV12-3 or TRBV12-4 with TRBJ2-7, with 7 bases lining up with TRBD2. Trimming removed 3 bases from V and 4 bases from J; junction bases left unmatched: 12. The CDR3 totals 16 residues. The CDR3 region is CASSLFGGSRTYEQYL. The CDR3 DNA reads as TGTGCCAGCAGTTTGTTCGGCGGGAGTCGTACGTACGAGCAGTACTTA.

As concerns this clonotype: The junction does not match germline at one end; this may be a read error. The genes are TRBV29-1 and TRBJ1-2; no reliable D call. Germline CDR1 and CDR2: SQVTM and ANQGSEA. The CDR3 extends over 14 amino acids. The DNA of the CDR3 is TGCAGCGTTAGAAATGGTCCAGGTGCAGGTGGCTACGCCTTC. Protein: CSVRNGPGAGGYAF.

Notes on this clonotype: Since a much larger clone is just one base distant, this may be a read error. The rearrangement links TRBV30 to TRBJ2-3; D remains unclear. The CDR3 runs to 13 residues. Per the germline V gene, CDR1 is GTSNPN and CDR2 is SVGIG (reference sequence). V lost 5 bases and J 2 bases, leaving 11 bases between the germline ends. CDR3 sequence: CAWVLPHTDTQYF. CDR3 coding DNA: TGTGCCTGGGTCCTCCCTCACACAGATACGCAGTATTTT.

The chain joins TRBV12-5 to TRBJ2-1, with 8 bases lining up with TRBD1. CDR1 and CDR2 (germline): LGHNT, FRNRAP. The CDR3 is 15 residues long. V trimming: 4 bases; J trimming: 7 bases; junction bases outside the gene matches: 9. The CDR3 DNA reads as TGTGCTAGTGGTTCCAGACAGGGGCTTAATAATGAGCAGTTCTTC. Protein product: CASGSRQGLNNEQFF.

With regard to this clonotype: A single base separates this from a much larger clone, so it may be a read error. This chain links TRBV4-1 with TRBJ2-1, with 12 bases lining up with TRBD2. Germline CDR1 MGHRA, CDR2 YSYEKL. This CDR3 has 16 residues. Trimming removed 2 bases from V and 8 bases from J; junction bases left unmatched: 7. CDR3 loop: CASSQWTSGKRDEQFF. The DNA for the CDR3 is TGCGCCAGCAGCCAATGGACTAGCGGGAAACGCGATGAGCAGTTCTTC.

About this clonotype: A read error may account for a junction end that differs from germline. The chain uses TRBV6-6 and TRBJ1-1, with a possible D match to TRBD1 (5 bases). The CDR3 extends over 12 amino acids. Germline V CDR1 and CDR2: MNHNY, SVGAGI (reference sequence). DNA of the CDR3: TGTGCCAACAGTTATGGGGACCTTGGAGCTTTCTTT. This translates into CANSYGDLGAFF.

Only a few counts were recorded for this clonotype. V and J are TRBV5-1 and TRBJ1-1; no clear D gene. V lost 0 bases to trimming and J lost 3 bases, with 15 bases between them. This CDR3 is built from 16 residues. CDR1 and CDR2 from the germline V gene are SGHRS and YFSETQ. CDR3 DNA: TGCGCCAGCAGCTTGGGTGTGTCCTCGTTTGACACTGAAGCTTTCTTT. This sequence encodes CASSLGVSSFDTEAFF.

Details on this clonotype: A much larger clone lies a single base off, so this may be a read error. This chain links TRBV4-1 with TRBJ2-7; weak D call: TRBD2 (5 bases). Germline V lookup: CDR1 MGHRA, CDR2 YSYEKL. The CDR3 is made up of 17 amino acids. Deletions cut 0 bases from V and 0 bases from J, with 15 bases between. The CDR3: CASSQDSLELGSYEQYF. The CDR3 DNA reads as TGCGCCAGCAGCCAAGATAGCCTAGAACTAGGCTCCTACGAGCAGTACTTC.

There are a few counts of this clonotype. The gene calls are TRBV28 and TRBJ2-3, with a tentative D call TRBD2 (7 bases). The CDR3 sequence is 18 residues long. Germline V gene sequence: CDR1 MDHEN, CDR2 SYDVKM. V lost 1 base and J 5 bases, leaving 22 bases between the germline ends. The CDR3 loop is CASSLSVGGRQHQDTQYF. CDR3 bases: TGTGCCAGCAGTTTATCGGTCGGGGGGCGGCAGCATCAAGATACGCAGTATTTT.

This clonotype showed up just a few times. A clone one base away is much larger, so this may be a read error. V gene TRBV30 combines with J gene TRBJ2-6; a possible D gene is TRBD1 (5 bases). The germline gives CDR1 GTSNPN, CDR2 SVGIG (reference sequence). CDR3 length equals 14 residues. For the CDR3, the DNA is TGTGCCTGGAATCAGGGATCTGAGGCCAACGTCCTGGCTTTC. Translation gives CAWNQGSEANVLAF.

This clonotype was seen many times. This sequence joins TRBV4-1 and TRBJ2-5; D is undetermined. There are 18 residues in the CDR3. Germline values: CDR1 MGHRA, CDR2 YSYEKL. V was clipped by 4 bases and J by 1 base, with 22 bases between them. CDR3 nucleotide sequence: TGCGCCAGCAGCCCAAGAGATATCGCACCCTCACTCCAAGAGACCCAGTACTTC. Translation gives CASSPRDIAPSLQETQYF.

A remark on this clonotype: Lacking the conserved final phenylalanine or tryptophan, this CDR3 likely reflects a read error. This chain connects TRBV13 to TRBJ2-5; the match to TRBD2 covers 7 bases. Germline trimming cut 0 bases from V and 4 bases from J; bases unmatched to any gene: 2. CDR3 length: 14 amino acids. Germline V gene sequence: CDR1 PRHDT, CDR2 FYEKMQ (reference sequence). DNA of the CDR3: TGTGCCAGCAGCTTAGGAGTAGCGGGAGAGACCCAGTACTAC. Its protein is CASSLGVAGETQYY.